These 25 T cell receptor beta chains were all obtained from the same sample, sequenced in a study of cytomegalovirus exposure and HLA in healthy donors. The PCR employed 60 Vbeta primers together with 13 Jbeta primers. The assay was immunoSEQ multiplex PCR, and TCRdb's table has in-frame clones only and misses some. This sample has some 120,000 clones, with roughly 78% found just once. Material: PBMCs. The receptor set was obtained from a woman aged 40 to 55 in good health and CMV-seronegative.

The chain carries TRBV28 and TRBJ1-4; no clear D gene. Per the germline V gene, CDR1 is MDHEN and CDR2 is SYDVKM. Trimming removed 5 bases from V and 5 bases from J, with 6 bases in between. The CDR3 covers 12 residues. This CDR3 reads CASSGQNEKLFF. In DNA form, the CDR3 reads TGTGCCAGCAGTGGTCAGAATGAAAAACTGTTTTTT.

About this clone: Germline is not matched at one junction end, which may reflect a read error. The rearrangement joins TRBV7-9 to TRBJ1-5, with unresolved D. This CDR3 has 12 residues. CDR1 and CDR2 from the germline V gene are SEHNR and FQNEAQ (reference sequence). The CDR3 spells CSSSSTPGPQHF. For the CDR3, the DNA is TGTTCCAGCAGCTCGACCCCAGGCCCCCAGCATTTT.

The rearrangement uses TRBV29-1 and TRBJ1-1; D is unresolved. Per the germline V gene, CDR1 is SQVTM and CDR2 is ANQGSEA. Trimming took off 1 base at V and 3 bases at J, with 15 bases between the two ends. The CDR3 is made up of 15 amino acids. The CDR3: CSVEGVGGWDTEAFF. CDR3 DNA sequence: TGCAGCGTTGAAGGGGTCGGAGGCTGGGACACTGAAGCTTTCTTT. Using reference TRBV29-1 and TRBJ1-1 for the parts outside the CDR3, the full variable domain is SAVISQKPSRDICQRGTSLTIQCQVDSQVTMMFWYRQQPGQSLTLIATANQGSEATYESGFVIDKFPISRPNLTFSTLTVSNMSPEDSSIYLCSVEGVGGWDTEAFFGQGTRLTVV.

This chain links TRBV1 with TRBJ1-2. TRBV1 is listed as a pseudogene. The CDR3 spans 21 residues. CDR3 DNA sequence: TGCACCAGCAGCCAAGATCGCCGGTCCTTAACCTTTATGGGAGGGGCGTATGGCTACACCTTC. Translated, it gives CTSSQDRRSLTFMGGAYGYTF.

The chain recombines TRBV27 with TRBJ2-7; 7 nucleotides match TRBD2. CDR1 is MNHEY, CDR2 SMNVEV, per germline (reference sequence). Losses at the gene ends were 4 bases for V and 3 bases for J; bases not matched to a gene: 12. CDR3 length: 16 residues. The CDR3 coding sequence is TGTGCCAGCAGTTCTTACTCAGCGGGAAGAGGCTACGAGCAGTACTTC. Protein sequence: CASSSYSAGRGYEQYF.

V gene TRBV7-9 combines with J gene TRBJ2-1; possibly TRBD2 for D (5 bases). Between the trimmed V and J ends, which lost 1 base and 1 base, there was a span of 8 bases. The CDR3 loop spans 15 amino acids. CDR1 is SEHNR, CDR2 FQNEAQ, per germline (reference sequence). CDR3 in DNA: TGTGCCAGCAGCTTAGTTGGGAGTTCCTACAATGAGCAGTTCTTC. Encoded protein: CASSLVGSSYNEQFF.

This clone was picked up a small number of times. The rearrangement links TRBV9 to TRBJ2-1; TRBD2 agrees at 8 bases. CDR1 is SGDLS and CDR2 is YYNGEE in the germline V gene. After removal of 4 bases from V and 4 bases from J, the junction contained 13 bases not matched to a gene. This CDR3 has 17 amino acids. In DNA, the CDR3 is TGTGCCAGCAGCCCCCCGGGCGGGGTAGCGGGATACAATGAGCAGTTCTTC. Amino acid sequence: CASSPPGGVAGYNEQFF.

This chain connects TRBV7-9 to TRBJ2-6; no clear D gene. Trimming shortened V by 5 bases and J by 13 bases, and 9 bases separated the two germline ends. CDR1 and CDR2 (germline): SEHNR, FQNEAQ (reference sequence). CDR3 length equals 11 residues. The CDR3 loop reads CASSPTEVLTF. The CDR3 DNA reads TGTGCCAGCAGCCCGACGGAGGTCCTGACTTTC.

This clone occurred a few times. The chain employs TRBV5-8 and TRBJ1-1; maybe TRBD1 (6 bases). The CDR3 length is 16 residues. Germline V gene lookup returns CDR1 SGHTS and CDR2 YDEGEE. Trimming pared 0 bases from V and 2 bases from J, leaving 14 bases between. CDR3 sequence reads: CASSLVSGRGNTEAFF. The CDR3 region has the DNA TGTGCCAGCAGCTTGGTTTCTGGCAGGGGAAACACTGAAGCTTTCTTT.

The table lists this clone with a count of one. The rearrangement uses TRBV23-1 and TRBJ2-3; tentatively, D is TRBD2 (6 bases). TRBV23-1 is designated an ORF whose function remains uncertain. This CDR3 has 14 amino acids. V lost 10 bases, J lost 3 bases, and 17 bases lay in between. The CDR3 nucleotides read TGCGCCAACTCGACGGGGGTTGGTACAGATACGCAGTATTTT. Amino acid sequence: CANSTGVGTDTQYF.

The J gene is TRBJ1-2, the V gene TRBV28, with 9 bases matching TRBD1. This CDR3 contains 15 residues. The germline CDR1 and CDR2 sequences are MDHEN and SYDVKM. V was clipped by 6 bases and J by 8 bases; unmatched bases: 13. The CDR3 here is CASSPRKTGGKGYTF. In nucleotides, the CDR3 is TGTGCCAGCAGCCCACGGAAGACAGGGGGTAAAGGCTACACCTTC.

The chain recombines TRBV6-1 with TRBJ1-3; 7 bases are shared with TRBD1. CDR3 length: 14 amino acids. Per germline, CDR1 MNHNS and CDR2 SASEGT. The J segment lost 0 bases and the V segment lost 8 bases, leaving 4 bases of the junction unmatched. CDR3 amino acids: CASSRQGSGNTIYF. Written as DNA, the CDR3 is TGTGCCAGCTCCAGACAGGGCTCTGGAAACACCATATATTTT.

The rearrangement joins TRBV14 to TRBJ1-2, with TRBD1 matching over 8 bases. This CDR3 spans 14 amino acids. J was trimmed by 4 bases and V by 4 bases; bases with no gene match: 5. Germline V gives CDR1 SGHDN, CDR2 FVKESK. The CDR3 region has the DNA TGTGCCAGCAGCCGGGACAGGAACGCCTATGGCTACACCTTC. It translates to CASSRDRNAYGYTF. The full variable domain, rest sourced from reference TRBV14 and TRBJ1-2, is EAGVTQFPSHSVIEKGQTVTLRCDPISGHDNLYWYRRVMGKEIKFLLHFVKESKQDESGMPNNRFLAERTGGTYSTLKVQPAELEDSGVYFCASSRDRNAYGYTFGSGTRLTVV.

The J gene is TRBJ2-7, the V gene TRBV28, with 14 bases fitting TRBD2. This CDR3 has 16 amino acids. Germline CDR1 reads MDHEN; CDR2 reads SYDVKM. The V segment lost 6 bases and the J segment 5 bases; nucleotides outside the gene matches: 9. The CDR3 spells CASSPPGLAGAHEQYF. The CDR3 DNA is TGTGCCAGCAGCCCACCGGGACTAGCGGGAGCCCACGAGCAGTACTTC.

The chain couples TRBV14 to TRBJ2-3, with 13 bases aligning to TRBD2. The CDR3 covers 16 residues. Germline CDR1 reads SGHDN; CDR2 reads FVKESK. V shed 3 bases, J shed 4 bases, and the junction held 4 bases outside the gene matches. CDR3 nucleotide sequence: TGTGCCAGCAGCCAGTACGGACTAGCGGGAGCAGATACGCAGTATTTT. It is translated as CASSQYGLAGADTQYF.

The chain uses TRBV18 and TRBJ1-3; no firm D call. The CDR3 has 15 amino acids. Trimming removed 4 bases from V and 4 bases from J, with 14 bases in between. Germline V lookup: CDR1 KGHSH, CDR2 LQKENI. CDR3 in amino acids: CASSQAAVLGNTIYF. In nucleotides, the CDR3 is TGTGCCAGCTCACAGGCGGCCGTCTTAGGAAACACCATATATTTT.

Only one count was recorded for this clone. The chain has TRBV5-1 and TRBJ2-1, with 9 bases identical to TRBD2. J lost 4 bases, V lost 1 base, and 3 bases had no gene match. Per germline, CDR1 SGHRS and CDR2 YFSETQ. The CDR3 is made up of 15 amino acids. The CDR3 is CASSLTSGLYNEQFF. The CDR3 DNA is TGCGCCAGCAGCTTGACTAGCGGGCTATACAATGAGCAGTTCTTC.

The gene calls are TRBV5-5 and TRBJ2-7; TRBD1 matches 7 bases. The CDR3 length is 15 residues. Germline CDR1 is SGHKS and CDR2 is YYEKEE (reference sequence). J gave up 2 bases and V 2 bases, and 7 bases lay outside the gene matches. The CDR3 is CASSFSTGLTYEQYF. In nucleotides, the CDR3 is TGTGCCAGCAGCTTTTCGACAGGGTTAACCTACGAGCAGTACTTC.

This chain joins TRBV6-6 and TRBJ2-7; tentatively, D is TRBD2 (5 bases). Trimming removed 5 bases at V and 6 bases at J, with 14 bases between. This CDR3 has 13 residues. Germline CDR1 and CDR2: MNHNY and SVGAGI (reference sequence). The CDR3 DNA sequence: TGTGCCAGCAGTCCCACCGGGAACGGCGAGCAGTACTTC. This encodes CASSPTGNGEQYF.

This clone was seen more than once but under ten times. The chain employs TRBV7-8 and TRBJ2-3; D unclear. The CDR3 is 16 residues long. V lost 2 bases to trimming and J lost 1 base, with 13 bases between them. Looked up from germline, CDR1 is SGHVS and CDR2 is FQNEAQ. CDR3 nucleotides: TGTGCCAGCAGCTTAAGCCGATTAGCAGGCACAGATACGCAGTATTTT. Its translation: CASSLSRLAGTDTQYF.

This chain joins TRBV5-6 and TRBJ1-1, with D unclear. Germline V lookup: CDR1 SGHDT, CDR2 YYEEEE. V gave up 3 bases and J gave up 2 bases, with 11 bases separating them. There are 14 residues in the CDR3. The CDR3 DNA follows: TGTGCCAGCAGCTACGCGGGTCCCAACACTGAAGCTTTCTTT. Its translation: CASSYAGPNTEAFF.

The J gene is TRBJ2-2, the V gene TRBV6-1, with 8 bases identical to TRBD1. Germline-derived CDR1 and CDR2 are MNHNS and SASEGT. The CDR3 runs 18 residues. V shed 1 base and J 0 bases; nucleotides not matched to a gene: 7. CDR3: CASSEEAGGDSNTGELFF. CDR3 bases: TGTGCCAGCAGTGAAGAGGCAGGGGGCGACTCGAACACCGGGGAGCTGTTTTTT.

This chain links TRBV9 with TRBJ2-3; possibly TRBD1 for D (5 bases). Trimming pared 0 bases from V and 0 bases from J, leaving 5 bases between. The CDR3 runs 14 residues. Per germline, CDR1 SGDLS and CDR2 YYNGEE. The CDR3 reads CASSVEGSTDTQYF. CDR3 sequence (DNA): TGTGCCAGCAGCGTAGAGGGGAGCACAGATACGCAGTATTTT.

This chain uses TRBV27 with TRBJ2-7, with D unresolved. CDR1 MNHEY and CDR2 SMNVEV come from the germline V gene (reference sequence). The CDR3 is 12 amino acids. V lost 6 bases and J lost 5, with 11 bases in between. In DNA form, the CDR3 reads TGTGCCAGCAGCAGAAGTATGAACGAGCAGTACTTC. It codes for CASSRSMNEQYF.

This chain connects TRBV6-1 to TRBJ1-2, with 10 bases identical to TRBD1. The V gene end was trimmed by 7 bases and the J gene end by 7 bases; junction bases not matched to a gene: 12. From germline, CDR1 is MNHNS and CDR2 SASEGT. CDR3 length: 15 residues. CDR3 nucleotides: TGTGCCAGCACCCGAACAGGGACAGGGGATAGTGGCTACACCTTC. It is translated as CASTRTGTGDSGYTF.